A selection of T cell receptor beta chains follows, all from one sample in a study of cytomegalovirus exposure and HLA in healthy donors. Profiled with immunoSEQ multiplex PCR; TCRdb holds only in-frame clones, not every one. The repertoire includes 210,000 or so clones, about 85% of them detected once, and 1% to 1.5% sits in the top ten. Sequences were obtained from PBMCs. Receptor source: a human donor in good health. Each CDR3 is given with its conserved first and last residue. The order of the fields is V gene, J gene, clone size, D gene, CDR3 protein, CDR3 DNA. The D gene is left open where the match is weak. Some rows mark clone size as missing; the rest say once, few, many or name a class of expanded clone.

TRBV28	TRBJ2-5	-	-	CAILQQETQYF	TGTGCCATTTTACAGCAAGAGACCCAGTACTTC
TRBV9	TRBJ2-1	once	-	CASSVTQGSTNNEQFF	TGTGCCAGCAGCGTCACCCAGGGCTCTACTAACAATGAGCAGTTCTTC
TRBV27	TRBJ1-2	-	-	CASSLSGSNYGYTF	TGTGCCAGCAGTCTATCCGGGTCAAACTATGGCTACACCTTC
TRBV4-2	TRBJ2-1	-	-	CASSQDRTAQFF	TGTGCCAGCAGCCAAGATCGCACTGCGCAGTTCTTC
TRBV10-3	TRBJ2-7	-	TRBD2	CAIRPTSGTYEQYF	TGTGCCATCAGGCCGACTAGCGGGACCTACGAGCAGTACTTC
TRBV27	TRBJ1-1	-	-	CASSIRQANTEAFF	TGTGCCAGCAGTATACGACAGGCGAACACTGAAGCTTTCTTT
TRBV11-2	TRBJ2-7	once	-	CASSLGYGHEQYF	TGTGCCAGCAGCTTAGGCTACGGTCACGAGCAGTACTTC
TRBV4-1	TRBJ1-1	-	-	CASSQDRAGNTEAFF	TGCGCCAGCAGCCAAGACAGGGCAGGGAACACTGAAGCTTTCTTT
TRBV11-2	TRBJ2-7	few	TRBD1	CASSEGQGQFEQYF	TGTGCCAGCAGCGAAGGACAGGGGCAGTTCGAGCAGTACTTC
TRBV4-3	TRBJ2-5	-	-	CASSQDSKGQETQYF	TGCGCCAGCAGCCAAGATTCGAAGGGGCAAGAGACCCAGTACTTC
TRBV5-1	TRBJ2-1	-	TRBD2	CASSLELGRINEQFF	TGCGCCAGCAGCTTGGAACTCGGGAGGATCAATGAGCAGTTCTTC
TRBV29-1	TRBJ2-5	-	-	CSVSQGEETQYF	TGCAGCGTTTCCCAGGGTGAAGAGACCCAGTACTTC
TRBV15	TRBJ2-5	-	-	CATSSRLSGQETQYF	TGTGCCACCAGCTCCCGACTCAGCGGACAAGAGACCCAGTACTTC
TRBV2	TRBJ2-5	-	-	CASRDDRRGVPEQYF	TGTGCCAGCAGAGACGACAGGCGAGGGGTACCGGAACAGTACTTC
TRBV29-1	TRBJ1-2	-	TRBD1	CSVEEGTAYGYTF	TGCAGCGTTGAAGAGGGGACAGCCTATGGCTACACCTTC
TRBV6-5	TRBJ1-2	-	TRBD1	CASSYSAQGDNYGYTF	TGTGCCAGCAGTTACTCGGCGCAGGGGGATAACTATGGCTACACCTTC
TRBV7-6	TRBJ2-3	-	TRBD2	CASSSRLSGRSTDTQYF	TGTGCCAGCAGCTCAAGGTTAAGCGGGAGGAGCACAGATACGCAGTATTTT
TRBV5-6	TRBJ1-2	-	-	CASSSTASLFGYTF	TGTGCCAGCAGCTCGACTGCCTCCCTCTTCGGCTACACCTTC
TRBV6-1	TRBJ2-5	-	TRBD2	CASSVLAGGGETQYF	TGTGCCAGCAGTGTTCTAGCGGGAGGGGGAGAGACCCAGTACTTC
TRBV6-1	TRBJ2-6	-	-	CASSEAGRSSGANVLTF	TGTGCCAGCAGTGAAGCTGGCCGGAGCTCTGGGGCCAACGTCCTGACTTTC
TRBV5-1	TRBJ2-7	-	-	CASSPLVSSYEQYF	TGCGCCAGCAGCCCACTAGTCAGCTCCTACGAGCAGTACTTC
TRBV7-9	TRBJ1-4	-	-	CASSLEMGGRVEKLFF	TGTGCCAGCAGCTTAGAAATGGGGGGGCGAGTGGAAAAACTGTTTTTT
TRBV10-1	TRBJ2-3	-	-	CASSESGGTSTDTQYF	TGCGCCAGCAGTGAGTCAGGCGGAACATCCACAGATACGCAGTATTTT
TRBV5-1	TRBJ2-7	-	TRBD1	CASSSDRGLHEQYF	TGCGCCAGCAGCTCGGACAGGGGTTTACACGAGCAGTACTTC
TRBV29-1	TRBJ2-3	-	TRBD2	CSVRWTSGRDTQYF	TGCAGCGTACGCTGGACTAGCGGGAGGGATACGCAGTATTTT
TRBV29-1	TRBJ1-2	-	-	CSVANTGFYGYTF	TGCAGCGTTGCGAATACAGGGTTCTATGGCTACACCTTC
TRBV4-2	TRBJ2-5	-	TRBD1	CASSRDRGDQETQYF	TGTGCCAGCAGCCGCGACAGGGGAGATCAAGAGACCCAGTACTTC
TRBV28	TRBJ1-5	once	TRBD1	CASRNRGWHQPQHF	TGTGCCAGCAGAAACAGGGGATGGCATCAGCCCCAGCATTTT
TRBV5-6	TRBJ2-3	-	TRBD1	CASSLYGTGSDTQYF	TGTGCCAGCAGCTTGTACGGGACAGGGTCAGATACGCAGTATTTT
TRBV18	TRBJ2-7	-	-	CASSKSQGYEQYF	TGTGCCAGCTCAAAGTCACAGGGTTACGAGCAGTACTTC
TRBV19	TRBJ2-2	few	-	CASSMRGSTGELFF	TGTGCCAGTAGTATGAGAGGTTCAACCGGGGAGCTGTTTTTT
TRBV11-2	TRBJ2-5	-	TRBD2	CASSLASGQETQYF	TGTGCCAGCAGCTTAGCTAGCGGCCAAGAGACCCAGTACTTC
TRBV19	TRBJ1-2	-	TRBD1	CASRIEGQGTYGYTF	TGTGCCAGCCGTATCGAAGGACAGGGTACTTATGGCTACACCTTC
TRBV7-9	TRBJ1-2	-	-	CSSSLATGSYGYTF	TGTTCCAGCAGCTTAGCAACGGGATCCTATGGCTACACCTTC
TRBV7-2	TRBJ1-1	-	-	CASSLAAGAGSFF	TGTGCCAGCAGCTTAGCGGCCGGCGCGGGTTCTTTCTTT
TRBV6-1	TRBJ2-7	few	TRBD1	CASSEPGQGYEQYF	TGTGCCAGCAGTGAACCGGGACAGGGCTACGAGCAGTACTTC
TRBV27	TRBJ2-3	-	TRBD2	CASGLAGVGTDTQYF	TGTGCCAGCGGACTAGCGGGAGTTGGCACAGATACGCAGTATTTT
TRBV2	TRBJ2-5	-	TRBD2	CASSEAVGLAGGETQYF	TGTGCCAGCAGTGAAGCGGTTGGACTAGCGGGAGGGGAGACCCAGTACTTC
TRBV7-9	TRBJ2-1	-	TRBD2	CASSLAGAAYNEQFF	TGTGCCAGCAGTCTAGCGGGAGCCGCCTACAATGAGCAGTTCTTC
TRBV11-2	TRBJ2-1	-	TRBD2	CASSTRGSGRTDEQFF	TGTGCCAGCAGCACCCGGGGTAGCGGGAGAACGGATGAGCAGTTCTTC
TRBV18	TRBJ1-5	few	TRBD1	CASSQTGGNQPQHF	TGTGCCAGCTCGCAGACAGGGGGTAATCAGCCCCAGCATTTT
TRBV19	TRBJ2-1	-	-	CASSFERRLRSSYNEQFF	TGTGCCAGTAGTTTCGAACGCCGTTTGAGGAGCTCCTACAATGAGCAGTTCTTC